This is a list of T cell receptor beta chains from one sample in a study of regulatory T cells in long-lasting Graves disease. Each CDR3 protein is one row after TCRdb ran MiXCR on the multiplex PCR reads. This table holds 400,000 to 500,000 distinct CDR3 sequences, 16% found once. These data were also reused for a study on T cells in Graves' hyperthyroidism and ophthalmopathy.

Sequenced here: peripheral blood mononuclear cells (PBMCs), sampled at new diagnosis, from a patient treated with antithyroid drugs. The receptors here all came from a woman aged 18-29 years with Graves disease. CDR3s include the opening cysteine and the closing phenylalanine or tryptophan. D genes are given only for firm matches. Where a row states a size, it is once, few, many or the class of an expanded clone; other rows omit it.

CDR3: CASSVGTKNIQYF
DNA: TGTGCCAGCAGTGTCGGGACTAAAAACATTCAGTACTTC
length: 13
size: many
V: TRBV2
D: -
J: TRBJ2-4

CDR3: CASSQDRGLNEQFF
DNA: TGCGCCAGCAGCCAAGATCGCGGGCTGAATGAGCAGTTCTTC
length: 14
size: few
V: TRBV4-3
D: -
J: TRBJ2-1

CDR3: CASSLYAGSSYNEQFF
DNA: TGTGCCAGCAGTTTATATGCGGGGAGCTCCTACAATGAGCAGTTCTTC
length: 16
size: few
V: TRBV28
D: -
J: TRBJ2-1

CDR3: CASSFELGQGGGEQYF
DNA: TGTGCCAGCAGCTTCGAACTCGGACAGGGAGGAGGCGAGCAGTACTTC
length: 16
size: -
V: TRBV11-2
D: TRBD1
J: TRBJ2-7

CDR3: CASSPGRRGDQPQHF
DNA: TGTGCCAGCAGCCCAGGGCGCAGGGGGGACCAGCCCCAGCATTTT
length: 15
size: many
V: TRBV28
D: TRBD1
J: TRBJ1-5

CDR3: CASSQGQGTSPLHF
DNA: TGCGCCAGCAGCCAGGGACAGGGGACTTCACCCCTCCACTTT
length: 14
size: -
V: TRBV4-3
D: TRBD1
J: TRBJ1-6

CDR3: CASSRGTEPYNEQFF
DNA: TGTGCCAGCAGCCGAGGGACGGAGCCCTACAATGAGCAGTTCTTC
length: 15
size: many
V: TRBV28
D: -
J: TRBJ2-1

CDR3: CASRGLQGGFTEAFF
DNA: TGTGCCAGCAGGGGACTACAGGGGGGGTTCACTGAAGCTTTCTTT
length: 15
size: many
V: TRBV27
D: TRBD1
J: TRBJ1-1

CDR3: CASSLQPTYEQYF
DNA: TGTGCTAGCAGCTTGCAACCCACCTACGAGCAGTACTTC
length: 13
size: -
V: TRBV7-7
D: -
J: TRBJ2-7

CDR3: CASSPRDSRAPQHF
DNA: TGTGCCAGCTCACCAAGGGACAGCCGGGCGCCCCAGCATTTT
length: 14
size: -
V: TRBV18
D: TRBD1
J: TRBJ1-5

CDR3: CASKNRVDSYEQYF
DNA: TGTGCCAGCAAAAACAGGGTGGACTCCTACGAGCAGTACTTC
length: 14
size: -
V: TRBV7-8
D: -
J: TRBJ2-7

CDR3: CASSFYGNRNRNEQFF
DNA: TGTGCCAGCAGCTTCTACGGGAACAGGAATCGCAATGAGCAGTTCTTC
length: 16
size: -
V: TRBV5-6
D: -
J: TRBJ2-1

CDR3: CSVPKLAGAEQFF
DNA: TGCAGCGTCCCGAAACTAGCGGGAGCTGAGCAGTTCTTC
length: 13
size: many
V: TRBV29-1
D: TRBD2
J: TRBJ2-1

CDR3: CASSQASGRGVF
DNA: TGTGCCAGCAGCCAAGCTAGCGGACGGGGAGTCTTC
length: 12
size: many
V: TRBV3-1
D: TRBD2
J: TRBJ2-1

CDR3: CASSGPPGLYEQYF
DNA: TGCGCCAGCAGCGGCCCCCCAGGCCTATACGAGCAGTACTTC
length: 14
size: few
V: TRBV5-1
D: -
J: TRBJ2-7

CDR3: CASSPRGLAEDTQYF
DNA: TGTGCCAGCTCACCACGCGGGCTAGCCGAAGATACGCAGTATTTT
length: 15
size: -
V: TRBV18
D: -
J: TRBJ2-3

CDR3: CASSLGGATYNEQFF
DNA: TGTGCCAGCAGTTTAGGCGGGGCGACCTACAATGAGCAGTTCTTC
length: 15
size: many
V: TRBV27
D: -
J: TRBJ2-1

CDR3: CASSKGSGQNEQFF
DNA: TGTGCCAGCTCAAAGGGGTCGGGACAGAATGAGCAGTTCTTC
length: 14
size: many
V: TRBV18
D: TRBD1
J: TRBJ2-1

CDR3: CASRRLAGLVEQYF
DNA: TGCGCCAGCAGACGGTTAGCGGGACTCGTCGAGCAGTACTTC
length: 14
size: -
V: TRBV4-1
D: TRBD2
J: TRBJ2-7

CDR3: CASSLELLASYNEQFF
DNA: TGCGCCAGCAGCTTGGAGCTGTTAGCGTCCTACAATGAGCAGTTCTTC
length: 16
size: -
V: TRBV5-1
D: -
J: TRBJ2-1

CDR3: CSSSLVREGTYTF
DNA: TGTTCCAGCAGCTTAGTAAGGGAAGGGACCTACACCTTC
length: 13
size: -
V: TRBV7-9
D: -
J: TRBJ1-2

CDR3: CASREFYQPQHF
DNA: TGTGCCAGCAGAGAGTTTTATCAGCCCCAGCATTTT
length: 12
size: few
V: TRBV6-1
D: -
J: TRBJ1-5

CDR3: CANCRQGGTDTQYF
DNA: TGTGCCAACTGCCGACAGGGGGGAACAGATACGCAGTATTTT
length: 14
size: -
V: TRBV2
D: TRBD1
J: TRBJ2-3

CDR3: CSALDRGAPLHF
DNA: TGCAGTGCTCTGGATAGGGGGGCACCCCTCCACTTT
length: 12
size: -
V: TRBV20-1
D: -
J: TRBJ1-6

CDR3: CSASERAQYF
DNA: TGCAGTGCTAGTGAGCGGGCCCAGTACTTC
length: 10
size: -
V: TRBV20-1
D: -
J: TRBJ2-5

CDR3: CATSKRLDYNEQFF
DNA: TGTGCCACCAGCAAAAGACTAGACTACAATGAGCAGTTCTTC
length: 14
size: -
V: TRBV15
D: -
J: TRBJ2-1

CDR3: CASSTLERLSYEQYF
DNA: TGTGCCAGCAGTACTTTGGAGCGCCTATCCTACGAGCAGTACTTC
length: 15
size: many
V: TRBV28
D: -
J: TRBJ2-7

CDR3: CSAITRLKQYF
DNA: TGCAGTGCCATAACTAGGCTAAAGCAGTATTTT
length: 11
size: many
V: TRBV20-1
D: -
J: TRBJ2-3

CDR3: CATSRDTSPTGETQYF
DNA: TGTGCCACCAGCAGAGATACTAGTCCTACGGGAGAGACCCAGTACTTC
length: 16
size: many
V: TRBV15
D: -
J: TRBJ2-5

CDR3: CASSSSRRVTQYF
DNA: TGTGCCAGCAGTTCCTCAAGGCGCGTGACCCAGTACTTC
length: 13
size: many
V: TRBV28
D: -
J: TRBJ2-5

CDR3: CAWSKDIQETQYF
DNA: TGTGCCTGGAGTAAGGACATCCAAGAGACCCAGTACTTC
length: 13
size: many
V: TRBV30
D: -
J: TRBJ2-5

CDR3: CASRIELGAGQPQHF
DNA: TGTGCCAGCAGAATAGAACTGGGGGCTGGTCAGCCCCAGCATTTT
length: 15
size: many
V: TRBV28
D: -
J: TRBJ1-5

CDR3: CASSLGGGRANIQYF
DNA: TGTGCCAGCAGTTTAGGCGGGGGGAGAGCCAACATTCAGTACTTC
length: 15
size: few
V: TRBV27
D: TRBD2
J: TRBJ2-4

CDR3: CASSLEPRGLWGSPLHF
DNA: TGTGCCAGCAGTTTGGAACCCAGGGGGCTATGGGGTTCACCCCTCCACTTT
length: 17
size: many
V: TRBV27
D: TRBD1
J: TRBJ1-6

CDR3: CASNQGERLFF
DNA: TGTGCCAGCAACCAAGGCGAAAGACTGTTTTTT
length: 11
size: -
V: TRBV2
D: -
J: TRBJ1-4

CDR3: CASSSQGVAGNTIYF
DNA: TGCGCCAGCAGCTCACAGGGGGTGGCTGGAAACACCATATATTTT
length: 15
size: few
V: TRBV5-1
D: TRBD1
J: TRBJ1-3

CDR3: CASSQRRQGTRNTEAFF
DNA: TGCGCCAGCAGCCAAAGGAGACAGGGTACGAGAAACACTGAAGCTTTCTTT
length: 17
size: once
V: TRBV4-3
D: TRBD1
J: TRBJ1-1

CDR3: CASSLADPGGGLRFF
DNA: TGTGCCAGCAGCTTAGCGGACCCTGGAGGGGGGCTTCGGTTCTTC
length: 15
size: -
V: TRBV7-9
D: -
J: TRBJ2-1

CDR3: CSVGTSVTYEQYF
DNA: TGCAGCGTTGGGACTAGCGTAACCTACGAGCAGTACTTC
length: 13
size: many
V: TRBV29-1
D: TRBD2
J: TRBJ2-7

CDR3: CASSSFGTSGSYNEQFF
DNA: TGTGCCAGCAGCAGTTTCGGGACTAGCGGGAGTTACAATGAGCAGTTCTTC
length: 17
size: many
V: TRBV28
D: TRBD2
J: TRBJ2-1

CDR3: CASSLDRGNTDTQYF
DNA: TGCGCCAGCAGCTTGGACAGGGGAAACACAGATACGCAGTATTTT
length: 15
size: many
V: TRBV5-1
D: TRBD1
J: TRBJ2-3

CDR3: CSVEQGRGQPQHF
DNA: TGCAGCGTTGAACAGGGACGGGGTCAGCCCCAGCATTTT
length: 13
size: few
V: TRBV29-1
D: -
J: TRBJ1-5

CDR3: CASSVPATQNNEQFF
DNA: TGTGCCAGCAGTGTTCCGGCTACCCAGAACAATGAGCAGTTCTTC
length: 15
size: few
V: TRBV6-2/TRBV6-3
D: -
J: TRBJ2-1

CDR3: CASSLTRTSGSSTDTQYF
DNA: TGTGCCAGCAGCTTAACCCGGACTAGCGGGAGTAGCACAGATACGCAGTATTTT
length: 18
size: many
V: TRBV7-3
D: TRBD2
J: TRBJ2-3

CDR3: CASSPLPGLEQYF
DNA: TGTGCCAGCAGCCCGTTGCCTGGGCTCGAGCAGTACTTC
length: 13
size: -
V: TRBV7-9
D: -
J: TRBJ2-7

CDR3: CASQDRGTDTQYF
DNA: TGTGCCAGCCAGGACAGAGGCACAGATACGCAGTATTTT
length: 13
size: few
V: TRBV6-1
D: -
J: TRBJ2-3

CDR3: CASSLAGVTDAYNEQFF
DNA: TGTGCCAGCAGCTTGGCGGGGGTGACAGATGCCTACAATGAGCAGTTCTTC
length: 17
size: many
V: TRBV5-6
D: -
J: TRBJ2-1

CDR3: CASSGRTGEGTQYF
DNA: TGTGCCAGCAGTGGACGGACAGGGGAAGGGACCCAGTACTTC
length: 14
size: few
V: TRBV2
D: TRBD1
J: TRBJ2-5

CDR3: CASSFYVSDTEAFF
DNA: TGTGCCAGCAGTTTTTATGTGTCGGACACTGAAGCTTTCTTT
length: 14
size: many
V: TRBV28
D: -
J: TRBJ1-1

CDR3: CAWSGTRVDTQYF
DNA: TGTGCCTGGAGTGGTACTAGAGTAGATACGCAGTATTTT
length: 13
size: many
V: TRBV30
D: -
J: TRBJ2-3

CDR3: CSAWDGHNEQFF
DNA: TGCAGTGCCTGGGACGGCCACAATGAGCAGTTCTTC
length: 12
size: few
V: TRBV20-1
D: -
J: TRBJ2-1

CDR3: CASSLRLGQGADTQYF
DNA: TGTGCCAGCAGCTTAAGGCTGGGACAGGGGGCAGATACGCAGTATTTT
length: 16
size: many
V: TRBV7-2
D: TRBD1
J: TRBJ2-3

CDR3: CASRRAGRGYNEQFF
DNA: TGTGCCAGCAGAAGGGCGGGGCGTGGTTACAATGAGCAGTTCTTC
length: 15
size: many
V: TRBV6-1
D: -
J: TRBJ2-1

CDR3: CASSLGGAGDEQFF
DNA: TGTGCCAGCAGCTTAGGCGGGGCCGGGGATGAGCAGTTCTTC
length: 14
size: many
V: TRBV7-8
D: -
J: TRBJ2-1